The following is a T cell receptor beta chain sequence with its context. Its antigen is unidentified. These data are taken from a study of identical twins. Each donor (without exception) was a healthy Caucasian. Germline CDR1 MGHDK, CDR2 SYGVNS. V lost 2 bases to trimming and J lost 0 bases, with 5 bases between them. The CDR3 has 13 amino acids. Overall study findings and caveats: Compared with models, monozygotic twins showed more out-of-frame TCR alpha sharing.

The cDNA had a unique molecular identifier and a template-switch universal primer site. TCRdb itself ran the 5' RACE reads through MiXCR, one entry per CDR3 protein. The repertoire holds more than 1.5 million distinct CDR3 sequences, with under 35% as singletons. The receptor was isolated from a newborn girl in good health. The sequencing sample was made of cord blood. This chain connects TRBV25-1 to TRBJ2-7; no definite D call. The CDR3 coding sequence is TGTGCCAGCAGTGAACTCGACTCCTACGAGCAGTACTTC. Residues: CASSELDSYEQYF.